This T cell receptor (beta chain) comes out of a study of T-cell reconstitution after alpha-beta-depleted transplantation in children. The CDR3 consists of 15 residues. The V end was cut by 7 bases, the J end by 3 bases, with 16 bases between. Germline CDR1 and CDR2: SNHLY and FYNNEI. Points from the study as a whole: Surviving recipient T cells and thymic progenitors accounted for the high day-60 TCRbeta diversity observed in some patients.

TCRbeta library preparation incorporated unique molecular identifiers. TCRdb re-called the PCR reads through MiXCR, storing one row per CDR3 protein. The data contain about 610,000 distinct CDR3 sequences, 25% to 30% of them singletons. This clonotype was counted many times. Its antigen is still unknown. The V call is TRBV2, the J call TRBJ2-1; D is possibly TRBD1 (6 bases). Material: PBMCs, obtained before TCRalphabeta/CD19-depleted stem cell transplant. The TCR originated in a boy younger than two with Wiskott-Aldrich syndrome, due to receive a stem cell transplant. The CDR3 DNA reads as TGTGCCAGCACCAGGCAGGAGACAGGCTACAATGAGCAGTTCTTC. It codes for CASTRQETGYNEQFF.